The present T cell receptor beta chain was sequenced within a study of cytomegalovirus exposure and HLA in healthy donors. Overall study: An early release of data contained approximately 80 million unique TCRs, which came from HLA-typed donors.

This CDR3 region has 15 residues. The germline V gene has CDR1 GTSNPN and CDR2 SVGIG (reference sequence). V was shortened by 4 bases and J by 9 bases, with 21 bases between the two germline ends. PCR amplification relied on 60 Vbeta primers (plus 13 Jbeta primers). Method: immunoSEQ multiplex PCR; TCRdb's copy keeps in-frame clones and lacks some. This table holds tens of thousands of clones, about four fifths found once. The receptor was derived from a woman aged 40 to 50 in good health and CMV-seropositive. V usage is TRBV30 and J usage is TRBJ1-4, with D tentatively TRBD1 (6 bases). The sample taken for sequencing was PBMCs. CDR3 bases: TGTGCCTGGACCGTACGTGACAGGCGTACGAAAAAACTGTTTTTT. Translated, it gives CAWTVRDRRTKKLFF.